The clone carrying this T cell receptor beta chain showed up many times. This sample is part of a study of early T cells in non-severe SARS-CoV-2 infection. Individual cDNA molecules received unique molecular identifiers during library preparation. From the 5' RACE reads, TCRdb called clonotypes with MiXCR, one entry per CDR3 protein. The table lists 50,000 to 60,000 distinct CDR3 sequences, roughly a tenth of them singletons. The germline gives CDR1 MGHRA, CDR2 YSYEKL. The V segment lost 3 bases and the J segment 0 bases; nucleotides outside the gene matches: 2. The CDR3 has 16 residues. This TCR came from an adult who was a healthcare worker with PCR-confirmed SARS-CoV-2 infection or an uninfected control (not recorded which). The chain has TRBV4-1 and TRBJ2-1; 10 nucleotides line up with TRBD2. Sequenced: whole blood. The CDR3 coding sequence is TGCGCCAGCAGCCAGATAGCGGGGGGCTCCTACAATGAGCAGTTCTTC. It is translated as CASSQIAGGSYNEQFF.